The 7 T cell receptor beta chains listed next were all sequenced from one sample in a study of CD8 T cells in Susac syndrome. Roughly 0.5 to 1 ug RNA was reverse transcribed with random hexamers. TCRdb processed the immunoSEQ multiplex PCR reads anew with MiXCR; each CDR3 protein has one entry. The sample yields 100,000 to 150,000 distinct CDR3 sequences, 90% to 95% seen once. The sequencing sample was made of CD8+ T cells from PBMCs. The receptors derive from a human donor with Susac syndrome.

This clonotype was picked up one time. The chain links TRBV11-3 to TRBJ2-1, with 8 bases matching TRBD2. CDR3 length: 17 residues. CDR1 SGHNT and CDR2 YENEEA come from the germline V gene. V lost 1 base and J lost 8; bases outside the gene matches: 13. CDR3 DNA sequence: TGTGCCAGCAGCTTAGGCCCCGGGCTAGCGGGCAGCGATGAGCAGTTCTTC. Encoded protein: CASSLGPGLAGSDEQFF.

The rearrangement uses TRBV5-1 and TRBJ1-2, with 7 bases lining up with TRBD1. Germline V gene data show CDR1 as SGHRS and CDR2 as YFSETQ. V dropped 0 bases and J dropped 6; count of bases not matched to a gene: 2. The CDR3 has 13 residues. CDR3 coding DNA: TGCGCCAGCAGCTTGGACAGGGGAGATGGCTACACCTTC. Its protein product is CASSLDRGDGYTF. Filled out from reference TRBV5-1 and TRBJ1-2, the complete variable domain reads KAGVTQTPRYLIKTRGQQVTLSCSPISGHRSVSWYQQTPGQGLQFLFEYFSETQRNKGNFPGRFSGRQFSNSRSEMNVSTLELGDSALYLCASSLDRGDGYTFGSGTRLTVV.

The chain combines TRBV6-2 or TRBV6-3 with TRBJ2-2; 7 nucleotides line up with TRBD1. Per the germline V gene, CDR1 is MNHEY and CDR2 is SVGEGT. The CDR3 is 12 residues long. V lost 5 bases and J lost 7; bases outside the gene matches: 1. DNA for the CDR3: TGTGCCAGCAGTCCAGGGGGCGGGGAGCTGTTTTTT. Amino acids: CASSPGGGELFF.

This chain connects TRBV6-4 to TRBJ2-1; D possibly corresponds to TRBD2 (5 bases). V lost 8 bases and J lost 5, with 16 bases in between. The CDR3 sequence is 14 residues long. The germline V gene encodes CDR1 MRHNA and CDR2 SNTAGT. The CDR3 region is CASALTADHNEQFF. CDR3 DNA sequence: TGTGCCAGCGCACTCACAGCGGATCACAATGAGCAGTTCTTC.

This chain uses TRBV3-1 with TRBJ2-1, with a possible D match to TRBD2 (5 bases). The CDR3 consists of 15 residues. Germline V lookup: CDR1 LGHDT, CDR2 YNNKEL (reference sequence). The V and J ends lost 0 bases and 1 base respectively, with 7 bases between them. DNA of the CDR3: TGTGCCAGCAGCCAAGACAGCGGATCCTACAATGAGCAGTTCTTC. Protein: CASSQDSGSYNEQFF.

The gene calls are TRBV6-6 and TRBJ2-1; D uncertain. Germline lookup yields CDR1 MNHNY and CDR2 SVGAGI (reference sequence). Trimming removed 2 bases at V and 2 bases at J, with 4 bases between. CDR3 length equals 13 residues. The CDR3 bases are TGTGCCAGCAGTTACGAGACCTACAATGAGCAGTTCTTC. Residues: CASSYETYNEQFF.

V and J are TRBV2 and TRBJ1-5; weak D call: TRBD1 (5 bases). The CDR3 extends over 14 amino acids. Germline-derived CDR1 and CDR2 are SNHLY and FYNNEI. Between the trimmed V and J ends, which lost 3 bases and 7 bases, there was a span of 13 bases. This CDR3 is CASSEGREWQPQHF. The CDR3, as DNA: TGTGCCAGCAGTGAGGGCAGGGAGTGGCAGCCCCAGCATTTT.